This T cell receptor (beta chain) was found in a study of T-cell reconstitution after alpha-beta-depleted transplantation in children. The length of the CDR3 is 14 residues. Germline V lookup: CDR1 SGHAT, CDR2 FQNNGV. Trimming removed 1 base from V and 10 bases from J, with 14 bases in between. In this sample, this clonotype turned up many times. For TCRbeta, the library was prepared with unique molecular identifiers. MiXCR, applied by TCRdb to the PCR reads, yields one record per CDR3 protein. The sample lists around 200,000 distinct CDR3 sequences, over 5.5% occurring once. This clonotype was sampled from a human donor who donated a stem cell graft to a child with Wiskott-Aldrich syndrome. The chain has TRBV11-2 and TRBJ2-1; no firm D call. The sample in question was PBMCs from the stem cell graft donor, obtained from the stem cell graft. CDR3: CASSLVVRVGEQFF. CDR3 sequence (DNA): TGTGCCAGCAGCTTAGTCGTACGGGTAGGGGAGCAGTTCTTC.